Below are 29 T cell receptor beta chains sequenced from a single sample in a study of blood T cells in healthy people across ages. A second PCR of roughly 7 to 11 cycles used a sample-barcoded 5' primer and a J-beta primer mix. TCRdb re-derived calls from the 5' RACE reads in MiXCR, one entry per CDR3 protein. Here the sample spans hundreds of thousands of distinct CDR3 sequences, under 45% being singletons. The sequencing input was blood. The receptors come from a man in his 60s in good health.

The genes are TRBV12-3 or TRBV12-4 and TRBJ1-2; TRBD1 agrees at 7 bases. This CDR3 region has 15 residues. With 7 bases clipped from V and 8 bases from J, the junction kept 16 bases outside the gene matches. This chain's CDR3 is CASTFGTGAVSGYTF. Here the CDR3 DNA reads TGTGCCAGCACTTTTGGTACAGGGGCCGTCTCCGGCTACACCTTC.

This chain connects TRBV11-2 to TRBJ2-4; 8 nucleotides line up with TRBD2. V shed 4 bases, J shed 13 bases, and the junction held 24 bases outside the gene matches. The CDR3 loop spans 18 amino acids. CDR1 is SGHAT, CDR2 FQNNGV, per germline. CDR3 loop: CASSSRPAGELTYNEQYF. The CDR3 DNA reads as TGTGCCAGCAGCTCCCGACCAGCGGGGGAGTTGACTTACAATGAGCAGTACTTC.

With respect to this clonotype: This may arise from a read error, as a much more abundant clone is one base away. V usage is TRBV10-3 and J usage is TRBJ2-6; D remains unclear. Germline assignment: CDR1 ENHRY and CDR2 SYGVKD. Trimming took off 8 bases at V and 2 bases at J, with 16 bases between the two ends. CDR3 length: 16 residues. CDR3 residues: CAIGDMSAPGANVLTF. The CDR3 nucleotides read TGTGCCATCGGGGATATGTCAGCCCCTGGGGCCAACGTCCTGACTTTC.

In this sample, this clonotype turned up a few times. The chain employs TRBV18 and TRBJ1-3; a possible D gene is TRBD1 (6 bases). V was shortened by 4 bases and J by 0 bases, with 16 bases between the two germline ends. CDR1 is KGHSH and CDR2 is LQKENI in the germline V gene. This CDR3 has 17 residues. CDR3 in amino acids: CASSLKDSMNSGNTIYF. The CDR3 DNA is TGTGCCAGCTCACTCAAGGACAGTATGAACTCTGGAAACACCATATATTTT.

This clonotype appeared many times. The chain combines TRBV7-8 with TRBJ2-6, with 8 bases that match TRBD1. V gave up 7 bases and J gave up 4 bases; unmatched junction bases: 18. From germline, CDR1 is SGHVS and CDR2 FQNEAQ. The CDR3 has 19 residues. CDR3 region: CASTLGRQGASEGANVLTF. The DNA for the CDR3 is TGTGCCAGCACCCTGGGGCGGCAGGGGGCTTCAGAAGGGGCCAACGTCCTGACTTTC.

V and J are TRBV11-2 and TRBJ2-3; possible D gene TRBD2, 5 bases. The germline CDR1 and CDR2 sequences are SGHAT and FQNNGV. V lost 4 bases to trimming and J lost 3 bases, with 20 bases between them. CDR3 size: 17 residues. CDR3: CASSSPGRATGTDTQYF. CDR3 nucleotide sequence: TGTGCCAGCAGCTCCCCTGGGAGAGCAACTGGTACAGATACGCAGTATTTT. Full variable domain (remainder filled in from reference TRBV11-2 and TRBJ2-3): EAGVAQSPRYKIIEKRQSVAFWCNPISGHATLYWYQQILGQGPKLLIQFQNNGVVDDSQLPKDRFSAERLKGVDSTLKIQPAKLEDSAVYLCASSSPGRATGTDTQYFGPGTRLTVL.

This chain joins TRBV20-1 and TRBJ2-7; perhaps TRBD1 as D (5 bases). The DNA matches TRBJ2-5 better at its end, which makes the J call doubtful. Germline assignment: CDR1 DFQATT and CDR2 SNEGSKA (reference sequence). CDR3 length: 12 amino acids. CDR3 DNA: TGCAGTGCTTACAAGGGGATGGAGACCCAGTACTTC. Encoded protein: CSAYKGMETQYF.

This chain joins TRBV18 and TRBJ1-6; possible D gene TRBD1, 6 bases. Trimming shortened V by 2 bases and J by 3 bases, and 11 bases separated the two germline ends. Germline values: CDR1 KGHSH, CDR2 LQKENI. This CDR3 has 16 amino acids. As DNA, the CDR3 is TGTGCCAGCTCACCAGATTTGACAGGCTATAATTCACCCCTCCACTTT. Translation: CASSPDLTGYNSPLHF. The complete variable domain, with remaining parts taken from reference TRBV18 and TRBJ1-6, reads NAGVMQNPRHLVRRRGQEARLRCSPMKGHSHVYWYRQLPEEGLKFMVYLQKENIIDESGMPKERFSAEFPKEGPSILRIQQVVRGDSAAYFCASSPDLTGYNSPLHFGNGTRLTVT.

This clonotype was counted only a few times. This chain joins TRBV6-6 and TRBJ2-7; D is unresolved. Germline V lookup: CDR1 MNHNY, CDR2 SVGAGI (reference sequence). The CDR3 has 13 residues. Trimming removed 5 bases from V and 2 bases from J, with 10 bases in between. The CDR3 region has the DNA TGTGCCAGCAGTGACACGGTGGCCTACGAGCAGTACTTC. Translating gives CASSDTVAYEQYF.

This clonotype was seen many times. The chain has TRBV29-1 and TRBJ1-5; D may be TRBD1 (5 bases). The length of the CDR3 is 14 residues. The germline V gene has CDR1 SQVTM and CDR2 ANQGSEA. V lost 4 bases and J 0 bases, leaving 10 bases between the germline ends. CDR3 sequence reads: CSVGSGGSNQPQHF. CDR3 DNA: TGCAGCGTTGGATCTGGGGGTAGCAATCAGCCCCAGCATTTT.

This clonotype occurred a few times. V is TRBV14 and J is TRBJ2-1; 14 positions agree with TRBD2. Germline-derived CDR1 and CDR2 are SGHDN and FVKESK. J was trimmed by 4 bases and V by 1 base; bases with no gene match: 9. This CDR3 is built from 19 residues. This CDR3 is CASSQGLAGGPSTYNEQFF. For the CDR3, the DNA is TGTGCCAGCAGCCAAGGACTAGCGGGGGGGCCTTCCACTTACAATGAGCAGTTCTTC.

This chain connects TRBV5-1 to TRBJ1-6, with D possibly TRBD1 on 6 matching bases. Looked up from germline, CDR1 is SGHRS and CDR2 is YFSETQ. CDR3 length: 15 residues. Trimming shortened V by 4 bases and J by 11 bases, and 19 bases separated the two germline ends. Here the CDR3 DNA reads TGCGCCAGCAGCACCACCGGACAGAGTAAGCCACCCCTCCACTTT. This translates into CASSTTGQSKPPLHF. The complete variable domain, with remaining parts taken from reference TRBV5-1 and TRBJ1-6, reads KAGVTQTPRYLIKTRGQQVTLSCSPISGHRSVSWYQQTPGQGLQFLFEYFSETQRNKGNFPGRFSGRQFSNSRSEMNVSTLELGDSALYLCASSTTGQSKPPLHFGNGTRLTVT.

The chain is built from TRBV20-1 and TRBJ2-1; 7 positions match TRBD2. The CDR3 loop spans 15 amino acids. Germline trimming cut 3 bases from V and 2 bases from J; bases unmatched to any gene: 7. Germline assignment: CDR1 DFQATT and CDR2 SNEGSKA (reference sequence). CDR3 loop: CSARRERGPYNEQFF. The DNA for the CDR3 is TGCAGTGCTAGGCGCGAGCGGGGTCCCTACAATGAGCAGTTCTTC.

This clonotype was observed once. V and J are TRBV6-2 or TRBV6-3 and TRBJ2-6; tentatively, D is TRBD1 (5 bases). This CDR3 is built from 16 residues. Germline lookup yields CDR1 MNHEY and CDR2 SVGEGT. V lost 0 bases and J 4 bases, leaving 10 bases between the germline ends. CDR3 residues: CASSYSLGRGANVLTF. The CDR3 region has the DNA TGTGCCAGCAGTTACTCGCTGGGGCGCGGGGCCAACGTCCTGACTTTC.

This clonotype has only one observation. The rearrangement links TRBV6-6 to TRBJ1-3; a possible D gene is TRBD1 (5 bases). Germline assignment: CDR1 MNHNY and CDR2 SVGAGI (reference sequence). The V gene lost 6 bases and the J gene lost 0 bases, with 12 bases spanning the gap. The CDR3 covers 15 residues. The CDR3, as DNA: TGTGCCAGCAGCCGACAGTCACCCTCTGGAAACACCATATATTTT. Residues: CASSRQSPSGNTIYF.

This clonotype was seen more than once but under ten times. The chain recombines TRBV25-1 with TRBJ1-2; D is uncertain. CDR1 MGHDK and CDR2 SYGVNS come from the germline V gene. The CDR3 is made up of 13 amino acids. V gave up 5 bases and J gave up 5 bases, with 12 bases separating them. This chain's CDR3 is CASSYSKGYGYTF. In DNA, the CDR3 is TGTGCCAGCAGTTATTCAAAGGGATATGGCTACACCTTC.

This clonotype has a single count. The rearrangement links TRBV15 to TRBJ2-4, with D possibly called TRBD1 or TRBD2 (5 bases each). The J call is uncertain, as TRBJ2-7 better fits the DNA end. The CDR3 extends over 14 amino acids. The V gene's germline CDR1 is LNHNV and CDR2 YYDKDF (reference sequence). In DNA form, the CDR3 reads TGTGCCACCAGCAGAGATCGGGGCACCTACGAGCAGTACTTC. Translating gives CATSRDRGTYEQYF.

The genes are TRBV7-9 and TRBJ1-1, with D possibly matching TRBD1 (5 bases). Trimming took 5 bases from V and 11 from J, leaving 24 bases between them. The CDR3 runs 15 residues. The germline V gene has CDR1 SEHNR and CDR2 FQNEAQ (reference sequence). In DNA form, the CDR3 reads TGTGCCAGCAGCCTAGGGGAAACAGGAGCAAGTGAGGCTTTCTTT. Translation: CASSLGETGASEAFF.

This clonotype was observed a few times. V gene TRBV20-1 combines with J gene TRBJ2-1, with 11 bases that match TRBD2. With V trimmed by 6 bases and J by 9 bases, 13 bases remained unmatched. Germline CDR1 and CDR2: DFQATT and SNEGSKA (reference sequence). The length of the CDR3 is 15 residues. The CDR3 region has the DNA TGCAGTGCGACCGGGACTAGCGGCGGGTGGGGTGAGCAGTTCTTC. Translated, it gives CSATGTSGGWGEQFF.

The chain carries TRBV3-1 and TRBJ2-7; 7 bases line up with TRBD1. V was pared by 3 bases and J by 0 bases, with 8 bases of the junction left unmatched. Germline CDR1 LGHDT, CDR2 YNNKEL (reference sequence). CDR3 length: 16 amino acids. The CDR3 DNA reads as TGTGCCAGCAGCCAGGGTGACAGGGACCACTCCTACGAGCAGTACTTC. As protein: CASSQGDRDHSYEQYF.

J is TRBJ2-1 and V is TRBV4-3; 8 bases are a match to TRBD2. Germline CDR1 reads LGHNA; CDR2 reads YSLEER. V shed 0 bases and J 8 bases; nucleotides not matched to a gene: 9. This CDR3 comprises 16 residues. CDR3 residues: CASSQELYGGADEQFF. The CDR3 region has the DNA TGCGCCAGCAGCCAAGAACTTTACGGGGGGGCTGATGAGCAGTTCTTC.

The V gene is TRBV18, the J gene TRBJ2-3, with 7 bases matching TRBD1. The CDR3 has 16 amino acids. Germline CDR1 reads KGHSH; CDR2 reads LQKENI. The V gene end was trimmed by 3 bases and the J gene end by 2 bases; junction bases not matched to a gene: 8. In nucleotides, the CDR3 is TGTGCCAGCTCACCCCCGACAGGGACCCTCACAGATACGCAGTATTTT. Translated: CASSPPTGTLTDTQYF.

This clonotype was picked up many times. This chain joins TRBV5-1 and TRBJ2-1; D unresolved. The germline CDR1 and CDR2 sequences are SGHRS and YFSETQ. V dropped 0 bases and J dropped 0 bases, with 16 bases sitting between them. CDR3 length equals 18 residues. The chain's CDR3 is CASSLVASAVSSYNEQFF. CDR3 DNA: TGCGCCAGCAGCTTGGTTGCCTCCGCGGTAAGCTCCTACAATGAGCAGTTCTTC.

The table lists this clonotype with a few counts. The chain uses TRBV20-1 and TRBJ2-5, with 7 bases matching TRBD2. TRBJ2-7 explains the end of the DNA better; the J call may be wrong. The CDR3 spans 14 residues. The germline V gene encodes CDR1 DFQATT and CDR2 SNEGSKA (reference sequence). CDR3 DNA: TGCAGTGGCCCGCTCCCGGGAGGTAGAGGCGAGCAGTACTTC. Its translation: CSGPLPGGRGEQYF.

The sample holds a few counts of this clonotype. The V call is TRBV20-1, the J call TRBJ2-3; 10 bases are shared with TRBD1. The J segment lost 8 bases and the V segment lost 1 base, leaving 9 bases of the junction unmatched. Germline V gives CDR1 DFQATT, CDR2 SNEGSKA (reference sequence). The CDR3 sequence is 15 residues long. CDR3 bases: TGCAGTGCTAGAGCGACAGGGGGCGCAGAGCCTACGCAGTATTTT. This encodes CSARATGGAEPTQYF.

This clonotype came up a few times. The V gene is TRBV10-3, the J gene TRBJ2-7; tentatively, D is TRBD1 (6 bases). The V gene's germline CDR1 is ENHRY and CDR2 SYGVKD. Trimming removed 5 bases at V and 5 bases at J, with 10 bases between. The CDR3 is made up of 12 amino acids. The CDR3 protein is CAISQTGNEQYF. For the CDR3, the DNA is TGTGCCATCAGTCAAACAGGGAACGAGCAGTACTTC.

The chain is built from TRBV12-5 and TRBJ1-4; 7 positions agree with TRBD1. The CDR3 has 16 amino acids. The V segment lost 4 bases and the J segment 8 bases; nucleotides outside the gene matches: 13. In germline, CDR1 is LGHNT, CDR2 FRNRAP. CDR3 sequence reads: CASGSSPTGSIEKLFF. The CDR3 DNA follows: TGTGCTAGTGGTTCCTCCCCGACAGGGTCTATCGAAAAACTGTTTTTT. Based on the CDR3 plus reference TRBV12-5 and TRBJ1-4, the full variable domain is DARVTQTPRHKVTEMGQEVTMRCQPILGHNTVFWYRQTMMQGLELLAYFRNRAPLDDSGMPKDRFSAEMPDATLATLKIQPSEPRDSAVYFCASGSSPTGSIEKLFFGSGTQLSVL.

The genes are TRBV15 and TRBJ2-5, with 13 bases lining up with TRBD2. V was pared by 5 bases and J by 11 bases, with 11 bases of the junction left unmatched. CDR3 size: 15 residues. Germline CDR1 LNHNV, CDR2 YYDKDF (reference sequence). This CDR3 reads CATSLGTSGDYEQYF. CDR3 DNA sequence: TGTGCCACCAGCCTCGGGACTAGCGGGGACTATGAGCAGTACTTC.

This clonotype has more than one count but fewer than ten. The genes are TRBV6-2 or TRBV6-3 and TRBJ2-5; a weak D match, TRBD1 (5 bases). This CDR3 is built from 15 residues. Trimming took 4 bases from V and 2 from J, leaving 14 bases between them. CDR1 and CDR2 (germline): MNHEY, SVGEGT. The CDR3 spells CASSSRADTQETQYF. CDR3 in DNA: TGTGCCAGCAGTTCCAGGGCGGATACTCAAGAGACCCAGTACTTC.